These 7 T cell receptor beta chains originate from one sample sequenced in a study of T cell changes during pregnancy in multiple sclerosis. The table came from immunoSEQ multiplex PCR; TCRdb's copy has only in-frame clones and leaves some out. The data contain more than 65,000 clones, almost 90% of them singletons. Sequencing used peripheral blood, obtained after pregnancy. The receptors were sampled from a female donor in good health, enrolled as a control in a pregnancy study.

The chain couples TRBV6-1 to TRBJ2-5; perhaps TRBD2 as D (6 bases). The CDR3 spans 15 residues. The germline V and J ends were trimmed by 8 bases and 7 bases, with 23 bases remaining between them. In germline, CDR1 is MNHNS, CDR2 SASEGT. The CDR3 coding sequence is TGTGCCAGCGGCTCTAGCGATTCGAGGCGGGGGACCCAGTACTTC. Translated, it gives CASGSSDSRRGTQYF.

This clone was detected only once. The chain links TRBV15 to TRBJ2-5, with TRBD1 matching over 9 bases. Germline CDR1 is LNHNV and CDR2 is YYDKDF (reference sequence). The J segment lost 7 bases and the V segment lost 1 base, leaving 4 bases of the junction unmatched. The length of the CDR3 is 14 residues. CDR3 residues: CATSRGTGEGTQYF. DNA of the CDR3: TGTGCCACCAGCAGAGGGACAGGGGAAGGGACCCAGTACTTC.

The chain carries TRBV11-3 and TRBJ2-7; TRBD1 is a possible D gene (6 bases). The CDR3 loop spans 14 amino acids. Germline values: CDR1 SGHNT, CDR2 YENEEA. Trimming took off 2 bases at V and 4 bases at J, with 12 bases between the two ends. The CDR3 DNA sequence: TGTGCCAGCAGCTTACAGGGGTCGGAGTACGAGCAGTACTTC. It is translated as CASSLQGSEYEQYF.

The chain employs TRBV7-8 and TRBJ1-6; TRBD1 matches 9 bases. V shed 5 bases and J 7 bases; nucleotides not matched to a gene: 6. Germline V gene lookup returns CDR1 SGHVS and CDR2 FQNEAQ. The CDR3 totals 15 residues. The CDR3 bases are TGTGCCAGCAGCGCGAGGGACAGGGCGAATTCACCCCTCCACTTT. Translated: CASSARDRANSPLHF. Combining the CDR3 with reference TRBV7-8 and TRBJ1-6 gives the whole variable domain GAGVSQSPRYKVAKRGQDVALRCDPISGHVSLFWYQQALGQGPEFLTYFQNEAQLDKSGLPSDRFFAERPEGSVSTLKIQRTQQEDSAVYLCASSARDRANSPLHFGNGTRLTVT.

V and J are TRBV2 and TRBJ1-2; 9 nucleotides match TRBD1. The CDR3 is 13 amino acids. Germline lookup yields CDR1 SNHLY and CDR2 FYNNEI. V was clipped by 5 bases and J by 6 bases; unmatched bases: 4. The CDR3 sequence: CASSSRTGDGYTF. CDR3 coding DNA: TGTGCCAGCAGTTCACGGACAGGGGATGGCTACACCTTC.

The gene calls are TRBV2 and TRBJ2-2, with D perhaps matching TRBD2 (5 bases). The ends were cut back, 8 bases at V and 7 bases at J, with 14 bases in the middle. The CDR3 extends over 13 amino acids. Germline CDR1 SNHLY, CDR2 FYNNEI. In nucleotides, the CDR3 is TGTGCCAGCGGAGGACGACCAAACGGGGAGCTGTTTTTT. Translated, it gives CASGGRPNGELFF. The entire variable domain, with the rest obtained from reference TRBV2 and TRBJ2-2, is as follows: EPEVTQTPSHQVTQMGQEVILRCVPISNHLYFYWYRQILGQKVEFLVSFYNNEISEKSEIFDDQFSVERPDGSNFTLKIRSTKLEDSAMYFCASGGRPNGELFFGEGSRLTVL.

This chain links TRBV9 with TRBJ2-5; TRBD1 aligns across 8 bases. Trimming took 6 bases from V and 4 from J; bases not matched to a gene: 11. The CDR3 loop spans 15 amino acids. Germline loops: CDR1 SGDLS, CDR2 YYNGEE. DNA for the CDR3: TGTGCCAGCAACCTAAGGGGACAGGATAGAGAGACCCAGTACTTC. Translating gives CASNLRGQDRETQYF.